This TCR beta chain was sequenced during a study of blood T cells in healthy people across ages. Study observations and caveats: More naive CD4+ cells and higher diversity were found in long-lived than in aged donors.

As for this clonotype: Antigen: not known.

Primers used in a second PCR of about 7 to 11 cycles were a sample-barcoded 5' primer and a J-beta primer mix. TCRdb re-called the 5' RACE reads through MiXCR, storing one row per CDR3 protein. This sample has 800,000 or so distinct CDR3 sequences, with around 45% found just once. The clonotype comes from a man aged 80 or over in good health. The material sequenced was blood.

The CDR3 loop reads CASSFSRANLDYEQYF. The CDR3 DNA follows: TGTGCCAGCAGCTTTTCCAGGGCAAACCTAGATTACGAGCAGTACTTC. The gene calls are TRBV7-9 and TRBJ2-7; TRBD1 is a possible D gene (5 bases). Trimming shortened V by 3 bases and J by 4 bases, and 19 bases separated the two germline ends. Germline assignment: CDR1 SEHNR and CDR2 FQNEAQ (reference sequence). The CDR3 length is 16 residues.